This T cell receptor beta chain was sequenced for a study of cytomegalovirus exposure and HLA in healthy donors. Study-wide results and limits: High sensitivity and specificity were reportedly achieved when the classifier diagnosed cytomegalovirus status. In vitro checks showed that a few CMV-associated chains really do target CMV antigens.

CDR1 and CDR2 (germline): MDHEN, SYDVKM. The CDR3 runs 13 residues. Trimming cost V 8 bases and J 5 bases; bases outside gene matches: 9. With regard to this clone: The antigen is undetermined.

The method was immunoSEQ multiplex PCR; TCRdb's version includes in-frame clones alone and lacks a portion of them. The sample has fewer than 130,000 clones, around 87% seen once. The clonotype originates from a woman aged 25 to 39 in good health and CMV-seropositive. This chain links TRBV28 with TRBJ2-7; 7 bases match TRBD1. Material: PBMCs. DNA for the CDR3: TGTGCCAGCGGGACAGTCCTTAACGACGAGCAGTACTTC. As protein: CASGTVLNDEQYF.